This T cell receptor (beta chain) emerged from a study of a mutant IDH1 vaccine in newly diagnosed glioma. At the level of the study: Eight vaccine injections were given to patients in weeks 1, 3, 5, 7, 11, 15, 19 and 23. The first vaccination came 4-6 weeks after radiotherapy alone, or with temozolomide cycles. Prior therapy was radiotherapy, temozolomide, or both; most received both.

The V gene's germline CDR1 is WSHSY and CDR2 SAAADI. The CDR3 covers 15 residues. The V end was cut by 0 bases, the J end by 3 bases, with 12 bases between. General study results and limits: Evidence of vaccine-induced immune responses was documented in roughly 93% of patients.

Time point: week 11, during vaccination. It was 300 ug of mutant IDH1 20-mer peptide that made up each vaccine dose, given with topical imiquimod. Remarks on this clone: What it binds is not known.

The repertoire was sequenced with immunoSEQ multiplex PCR; TCRdb's copy has only in-frame clones and lacks some. The table lists around 130,000 clones, 80% of them singletons, with approximately 5% in the top ten. J is TRBJ2-7 and V is TRBV10-2, with D perhaps matching TRBD2 (5 bases). This specimen consisted of PBMCs, obtained from a glioma patient whose treatment included an IDH1 peptide vaccine. The TCR comes from a man aged 35 to 55 with glioma. CDR3 residues: CASSESSQAGYEQYF. The CDR3 DNA sequence: TGCGCCAGCAGTGAGTCGTCTCAGGCGGGCTACGAGCAGTACTTC.